This record looks at one TCR beta chain sequence and its context. This entry is derived from a study of blood T cell repertoires in COVID-19. Clones were read by immunoSEQ multiplex PCR, and TCRdb kept only the in-frame ones, dropping some. The table has fewer than 400,000 clones, approximately 90% seen once; the top ten hold about 4.2%. Each recovered donor of Cohort 3 presented with two negative PCRs, clearance, or symptom resolution. Trimming stripped 6 bases from V and 4 bases from J, with 13 bases between. Germline V gene sequence: CDR1 SGDLS, CDR2 YYNGEE. The CDR3 totals 13 residues. The TCR was taken from a man aged 25-45 years who had recovered from COVID-19. Material for sequencing was PBMCs or T cells enriched from blood (not recorded which). The chain is built from TRBV9 and TRBJ1-1; D not resolved. In nucleotides, the CDR3 is TGTGCCAGCACCGGATGGCGCGGCACTGAAGCTTTCTTT. Amino acids: CASTGWRGTEAFF. The entire variable domain, with the rest obtained from reference TRBV9 and TRBJ1-1, is as follows: DSGVTQTPKHLITATGQRVTLRCSPRSGDLSVYWYQQSLDQGLQFLIQYYNGEERAKGNILERFSAQQFPDLHSELNLSSLELGDSALYFCASTGWRGTEAFFGQGTRLTVV.